This T cell receptor (beta chain) was recovered during a study of response to subunit inactivated influenza vaccine. One entry per CDR3 protein results from TCRdb running MiXCR on the RT-PCR reads. The sample records some 850,000 distinct CDR3 sequences, less than 20% being singletons. Study findings and constraints: It was the authors' suggestion that each seasonal influenza vaccination recruits few new T cells.

Notes on this clonotype: What it binds is unknown.

There are 16 residues in the CDR3. The source was PBMCs from blood, collected 4 to 6 days after vaccination. This sequence joins TRBV21-1 and TRBJ2-5; no DNA check was done on the table's D call, TRBD2. TRBV21-1 is termed a pseudogene. The TCR comes from a man aged 50 to 59 who received an inactivated influenza vaccine. The CDR3 sequence is CASSKGVPLAQETQYF. The CDR3 coding sequence is TGTGCCAGCAGCAAAGGAGTCCCTCTGGCCCAAGAGACCCAGTACTTC.